These T cell receptor beta chains were read from a single sample in a study of early T cells in non-severe SARS-CoV-2 infection. MiXCR, applied by TCRdb to the 5' RACE reads, yields one record per CDR3 protein. The sample includes about 60,000 distinct CDR3 sequences, under 10% of them seen just once. Sequenced input: whole blood. These receptors all come from an adult who was a healthcare worker with PCR-confirmed SARS-CoV-2 infection or an uninfected control (not recorded which). CDR3s include the opening cysteine and the closing phenylalanine or tryptophan. D genes are given only for firm matches. Not every row has a clone size; where given, it reads once, few, many or a size class.

TRBJ2-5	TRBD2	few	TRBV11-3	17	CASSARGIAGDTETQYF	TGTGCCAGCAGCGCCAGGGGGATAGCGGGAGACACAGAGACCCAGTACTTC
TRBJ2-7	TRBD1	many	TRBV7-9	14	CASSLGGQGYEQYF	TGTGCCAGCAGCTTAGGGGGACAGGGCTACGAGCAGTACTTC
TRBJ2-7	TRBD2	many	TRBV6-6	17	CASSYGARTSGNYEQYF	TGTGCCAGCAGTTACGGGGCGAGGACTAGCGGAAACTACGAGCAGTACTTC
TRBJ1-3	.	few	TRBV5-7	18	CASSPRWEIPSSGNTIYF	TGTGCCAGCAGCCCACGTTGGGAGATACCTTCCTCTGGAAACACCATATATTTT
TRBJ2-7	TRBD1	.	TRBV20-1	15	CSARPSGQGWNEQYF	TGCAGTGCTAGACCTTCAGGACAGGGTTGGAACGAGCAGTACTTC
TRBJ1-3	TRBD1	.	TRBV3-1	15	CASSSIGQAENTIYF	TGTGCCAGCAGCAGCATCGGACAGGCTGAAAACACCATATATTTT
TRBJ1-1	.	many	TRBV20-1	14	CSAIAGGQVHGAFF	TGCAGTGCTATAGCCGGGGGGCAGGTTCACGGAGCTTTCTTT
TRBJ2-3	.	few	TRBV11-1	15	CASSTILTSTDTQYF	TGTGCCAGCAGCACGATTCTAACCAGCACAGATACGCAGTATTTT
TRBJ2-7	TRBD2	many	TRBV7-2	15	CASSLGTSGGYEQYF	TGTGCCAGCAGCTTAGGGACTAGCGGGGGATACGAGCAGTACTTC
TRBJ2-7	.	few	TRBV20-1	12	CSAYRSSYEQYF	TGCAGTGCTTACAGGAGCTCCTACGAGCAGTACTTC
TRBJ2-1	TRBD2	.	TRBV6-2/TRBV6-3	16	CASSQPTSGKYNEQFF	TGTGCCAGCAGTCAACCGACTAGCGGGAAATACAATGAGCAGTTCTTC
TRBJ1-1	.	.	TRBV5-5	15	CASSFTGMGHTEAFF	TGTGCCAGCAGCTTTACAGGGATGGGGCACACTGAAGCTTTCTTT
TRBJ1-4	TRBD1	many	TRBV5-1	14	CASSGDRFNEKLFF	TGCGCCAGCAGCGGGGACAGATTTAATGAAAAACTGTTTTTT
TRBJ1-2	TRBD1	.	TRBV27	13	CATSPGQGRGYTF	TGTGCCACCTCCCCGGGACAGGGACGAGGCTACACCTTC
TRBJ2-5	.	many	TRBV25-1	14	CASSNPQGRETQYF	TGTGCCAGCAGTAACCCACAGGGCAGGGAGACCCAGTACTTC
TRBJ1-1	.	few	TRBV5-4	14	CASSSTGTRTEAFF	TGTGCCAGCAGCTCAACAGGGACGAGAACTGAAGCTTTCTTT
TRBJ2-1	.	many	TRBV29-1	13	CSVDPGQNNEQFF	TGCAGCGTTGACCCGGGACAAAACAATGAGCAGTTCTTC
TRBJ2-7	.	many	TRBV7-2	17	CASSLAPVARSSYEQYF	TGTGCCAGCAGCTTAGCGCCGGTAGCGAGATCTTCCTACGAGCAGTACTTC
TRBJ2-1	TRBD2	many	TRBV5-5	16	CASSLSASGRTDEQFF	TGTGCCAGCAGCTTATCGGCTAGCGGGAGGACGGATGAGCAGTTCTTC
TRBJ2-1	TRBD2	many	TRBV15	16	CATSPDLLGGSYEQFF	TGTGCCACCAGCCCTGACCTGCTGGGCGGGAGCTATGAGCAGTTCTTC
TRBJ1-2	.	.	TRBV3-1	15	CASSHADRPFYGYTF	TGTGCCAGCAGCCACGCTGACAGGCCATTCTATGGCTACACCTTC
TRBJ2-4	.	many	TRBV10-2	13	CASCGYAKNIQYF	TGCGCCAGCTGTGGGTACGCCAAAAACATTCAGTACTTC
TRBJ1-2	TRBD1	.	TRBV9	16	CASSVAGQGAGYGYTF	TGTGCCAGCAGCGTAGCCGGGCAGGGGGCGGGCTATGGCTACACCTTC
TRBJ2-7	TRBD2	.	TRBV6-5	16	CASSYSSTSGSYEQYF	TGTGCCAGCAGTTACTCTAGTACTAGCGGGAGCTACGAGCAGTACTTC
TRBJ1-4	.	many	TRBV5-1	12	CASSSTGEKLFF	TGCGCCAGCAGCTCGACCGGGGAAAAACTGTTTTTT
TRBJ2-3	.	.	TRBV2	15	CATTLDGTSTDTQYF	TGTGCCACCACCCTCGACGGTACTAGCACAGATACGCAGTATTTT
TRBJ2-1	TRBD2	many	TRBV5-4	14	CASSPSGDYGEQFF	TGTGCCAGCAGCCCTAGCGGGGATTATGGTGAGCAGTTCTTC
TRBJ1-4	.	.	TRBV7-9	15	CASSPPGTTNEKLFF	TGTGCCAGCAGCCCGCCAGGGACGACTAATGAAAAACTGTTTTTT
TRBJ1-1	.	many	TRBV3-1	14	CASSQVGEYTEAFF	TGTGCCAGCAGCCAAGTCGGGGAATACACTGAAGCTTTCTTT
TRBJ2-3	.	many	TRBV7-9	16	CASSLSRAVQGDTQYF	TGTGCCAGCAGCTTAAGTAGAGCGGTCCAAGGAGATACGCAGTATTTT
TRBJ2-7	TRBD2	many	TRBV13	13	CASSLRGGAGQYF	TGTGCCAGCAGCTTACGGGGGGGCGCAGGGCAGTACTTC
TRBJ1-1	.	many	TRBV12-3/TRBV12-4	14	CASSSDRRATEAFF	TGTGCCAGCAGTTCCGACAGGAGGGCCACTGAAGCTTTCTTT
TRBJ2-1	TRBD2	many	TRBV2	13	CASSPGLNNEQFF	TGTGCCAGCAGTCCGGGACTAAACAATGAGCAGTTCTTC
TRBJ1-2	.	many	TRBV20-1	14	CSARDREHGGGYTF	TGCAGTGCTAGAGATCGGGAACACGGAGGAGGCTACACCTTC
TRBJ2-3	TRBD2	few	TRBV30	13	CACTSEVTDTQYF	TGTGCCTGTACTAGCGAAGTAACAGATACGCAGTATTTT
TRBJ1-1	.	few	TRBV20-1	13	CSARTGVDTEAFF	TGCAGTGCTAGAACTGGGGTCGACACTGAAGCTTTCTTT
TRBJ2-2	TRBD2	many	TRBV3-1	15	CASSRLADRFGELFF	TGTGCCAGCAGCCGACTAGCGGATCGGTTCGGGGAGCTGTTTTTT
TRBJ1-4	.	.	TRBV7-3	13	CASSLSPDEKLFF	TGTGCCAGCAGCTTATCCCCTGATGAAAAACTGTTTTTT
TRBJ2-5	TRBD2	many	TRBV7-2	15	CASRQGLAGEETQYF	TGTGCCAGCAGACAAGGACTAGCGGGAGAAGAGACCCAGTACTTC
TRBJ1-5	.	few	TRBV20-1	14	CSAPATPSNQPQHF	TGCAGTGCTCCAGCGACACCTAGCAATCAGCCCCAGCATTTT
TRBJ1-2	.	few	TRBV9	17	CASSGLSGIVSNYGYTF	TGTGCCAGCAGCGGCCTATCAGGAATCGTATCTAACTATGGCTACACCTTC
TRBJ1-5	.	many	TRBV24-1	13	CATSDLSGQPQHF	TGTGCCACCAGTGATTTGTCTGGACAGCCCCAGCATTTT
TRBJ2-7	.	.	TRBV4-2	15	CASSQAQQGGYEQYF	TGTGCCAGCAGCCAAGCTCAACAGGGCGGCTACGAGCAGTACTTC
TRBJ2-2	TRBD2	many	TRBV2	15	CASSQTSSNTGELFF	TGTGCCAGCAGTCAGACTAGCAGTAACACCGGGGAGCTGTTTTTT
TRBJ1-1	TRBD1	many	TRBV6-6	17	CATNRGQGWGTDTEAFF	TGTGCCACCAATAGAGGACAGGGGTGGGGGACGGACACTGAAGCTTTCTTT
TRBJ2-3	TRBD1	many	TRBV29-1	12	CSVDRVADTQYF	TGCAGCGTGGACAGGGTCGCAGATACGCAGTATTTT
TRBJ1-1	TRBD1	many	TRBV3-1	16	CASSRRTGFMNTEAFF	TGTGCCAGCAGCCGAAGGACAGGATTCATGAACACTGAAGCTTTCTTT
TRBJ1-1	.	many	TRBV7-8	16	CASSLEPEMGGGEAFF	TGTGCCAGCAGCTTAGAACCAGAAATGGGGGGCGGTGAAGCTTTCTTT
TRBJ1-2	TRBD1	.	TRBV18	14	CASSPVPGGEGYTF	TGTGCCAGCTCACCAGTACCAGGGGGTGAAGGCTACACCTTC
TRBJ2-7	TRBD2	many	TRBV20-1	13	CSAEQRESYEQYF	TGCAGTGCTGAGCAGCGGGAGTCATACGAGCAGTACTTC
TRBJ2-1	.	many	TRBV12-5	14	CASGAAGRMVGQFF	TGTGCTAGTGGTGCGGCGGGAAGGATGGTAGGGCAGTTCTTC
TRBJ2-7	.	.	TRBV19	13	CASSMGTSYEQYF	TGTGCCAGTAGTATGGGAACTAGCTACGAGCAGTACTTC
TRBJ1-2	TRBD1	many	TRBV4-1	16	CASSYGQGQRTYGYTF	TGCGCCAGCAGCTACGGACAGGGTCAGAGGACTTATGGCTACACCTTC
TRBJ1-1	.	few	TRBV6-2/TRBV6-3	13	CASRSTGNTEAFF	TGTGCCAGCAGATCTACAGGAAACACTGAAGCTTTCTTT
TRBJ2-3	.	many	TRBV20-1	14	CSARGPTRPDTQYF	TGCAGTGCTAGAGGCCCGACTAGACCCGATACGCAGTATTTT
TRBJ2-4	TRBD2	.	TRBV6-1	16	CASSEGPGGAKNIQYF	TGTGCCAGCAGTGAGGGGCCCGGGGGGGCCAAAAACATTCAGTACTTC
TRBJ2-1	TRBD2	many	TRBV27	17	CASSFSGRGVLYNEQFF	TGTGCCAGCAGTTTTAGCGGGAGGGGGGTTCTTTACAATGAGCAGTTCTTC
TRBJ2-5	.	few	TRBV5-1	14	CASSLGQREETQYF	TGCGCCAGCAGCTTGGGACAGAGGGAAGAGACCCAGTACTTC
TRBJ1-4	TRBD1	few	TRBV3-1	18	CASSPGQARVRTNEKLFF	TGTGCCAGCAGCCCGGGACAGGCTCGCGTGCGAACTAATGAAAAACTGTTTTTT
TRBJ1-1	.	many	TRBV5-4	15	CASSQRTVMNTEAFF	TGTGCCAGCAGCCAGAGGACAGTCATGAACACTGAAGCTTTCTTT